The 21 T cell receptor beta chains presented below share a single source sample, sequenced in a study of T-cell memory formation after mild COVID-19. MiXCR, run by TCRdb on the 5' RACE reads, gives a single entry per CDR3 protein. The data hold approximately 560,000 distinct CDR3 sequences, with roughly 17% observed a single time. Sequencing used PBMCs or a T cell subset sorted from them (not recorded which). The receptors were gathered from an adult woman who had mild COVID-19 (a few samples of this study predate the infection). Cell type and time point are not known.

V is TRBV6-2 or TRBV6-3 and J is TRBJ2-1; D might be TRBD1 (6 bases). The CDR3 has 14 residues. CDR1 MNHEY and CDR2 SVGEGT come from the germline V gene. Trimming shortened V by 3 bases and J by 7 bases, and 13 bases separated the two germline ends. In DNA, the CDR3 is TGTGCCAGCAGTTATATCCTAGGGACAAATGAGCAGTTCTTC. Its translation: CASSYILGTNEQFF.

This clonotype appeared a few times. The chain carries TRBV7-6 and TRBJ2-6, with 7 bases lining up with TRBD2. Trimming cost V 5 bases and J 4 bases; bases outside gene matches: 8. This CDR3 is built from 16 residues. Germline loops: CDR1 SGHVS, CDR2 FNYEAQ. The CDR3 DNA reads as TGTGCCAGCAGCCCCCGACTGGGGGGGGGGGCCAACGTCCTGACTTTC. Its protein product is CASSPRLGGGANVLTF.

The rearrangement links TRBV19 to TRBJ1-2; TRBD1 might be the D (6 bases). Trimming took 6 bases from V and 4 from J, leaving 9 bases between them. Germline V CDR1 and CDR2: LNHDA, SQIVND (reference sequence). CDR3 size: 12 residues. The chain's CDR3 is CASRRGAYGYTF. In DNA form, the CDR3 reads TGTGCCAGTAGAAGGGGGGCCTATGGCTACACCTTC.

To note about this clonotype: A read error may explain this, as a much larger clone is one base away. CDR3 region: CASSLTTEAFF. The CDR3 nucleotides are TGTGCCAGCAGCTTGACCACTGAAGCTTTCTTT. This chain links TRBV14 with TRBJ1-1; D is uncertain. Trimming stripped 5 bases from V and 4 bases from J, with 5 bases between. The CDR3 length is 11 residues. The germline gives CDR1 SGHDN, CDR2 FVKESK.

This rearrangement joins TRBV20-1 to TRBJ2-3; D is possibly TRBD1 (6 bases). The CDR3 is 14 amino acids. Germline CDR1 reads DFQATT; CDR2 reads SNEGSKA (reference sequence). Trimming cost V 3 bases and J 4 bases, with 14 bases left between them. CDR3 sequence (DNA): TGCAGTGCTAGTAGGGGCACAGGGTCAGATACGCAGTATTTT. It translates to CSASRGTGSDTQYF.

The rearrangement links TRBV6-2 or TRBV6-3 to TRBJ1-5, with 10 bases matching TRBD1. Germline CDR1 MNHEY, CDR2 SVGEGT. The CDR3 has 16 amino acids. Trimming at V came to 6 bases and at J to 7 bases, leaving 12 bases not matched to a gene. The CDR3 spells CASSQSEGTGEQPQHF. CDR3 bases: TGTGCCAGCAGCCAATCGGAGGGGACAGGGGAACAGCCCCAGCATTTT.

This clonotype came up a few times. The J gene is TRBJ2-7, the V gene TRBV4-1; 10 nucleotides align to TRBD2. The length of the CDR3 is 17 residues. Losses at the gene ends were 3 bases for V and 4 bases for J; bases not matched to a gene: 12. Germline V gives CDR1 MGHRA, CDR2 YSYEKL. The CDR3 nucleotides are TGCGCCAGCAGCCAGCCTCCCAGGGCACTAGCGGGGTACGAGCAGTACTTC. Protein: CASSQPPRALAGYEQYF.

This clonotype has more than one count but fewer than ten. The V call is TRBV5-6, the J call TRBJ2-7; D tentatively reads TRBD1 or TRBD2 (6 bases each). The germline V gene has CDR1 SGHDT and CDR2 YYEEEE. The CDR3 has 16 amino acids. The V end was cut by 2 bases, the J end by 4 bases, with 19 bases between. This CDR3 reads CASSLLRGGVEYEQYF. DNA for the CDR3: TGTGCCAGCAGCTTACTCAGGGGCGGGGTCGAATACGAGCAGTACTTC.

In its sample, this clonotype was seen a few times. This chain joins TRBV6-2 or TRBV6-3 and TRBJ2-1, with D perhaps matching TRBD2 (6 bases). This CDR3 contains 15 residues. Trimming shortened V by 5 bases and J by 3 bases, and 14 bases separated the two germline ends. Germline V gives CDR1 MNHEY, CDR2 SVGEGT. CDR3 in DNA: TGTGCCAGCAGTCCTGCTGGGGGGAACTACAATGAGCAGTTCTTC. This encodes CASSPAGGNYNEQFF.

This clonotype was recorded a few times. The chain joins TRBV6-5 to TRBJ2-7, with 11 bases fitting TRBD1. The V and J ends lost 2 bases and 5 bases, in that order; junction bases with no gene match: 11. The CDR3 spans 17 residues. CDR1 and CDR2 (germline): MNHEY, SVGAGI. The CDR3 region is CASSYRPGTGGLNEQYF. The CDR3 nucleotides are TGTGCCAGCAGTTACCGACCCGGGACAGGGGGATTGAACGAGCAGTACTTC.

This chain links TRBV25-1 with TRBJ2-5; TRBD1 matches 10 bases. Trimming removed 6 bases from V and 1 base from J; junction bases left unmatched: 5. The V gene's germline CDR1 is MGHDK and CDR2 SYGVNS. The CDR3 contains 15 residues. The CDR3 DNA follows: TGTGCCAGCAGACGGACAGGGGGGAGCCAAGAGACCCAGTACTTC. Its translation is CASRRTGGSQETQYF.

The chain links TRBV3-1 to TRBJ2-7; D assignment may be TRBD1 or TRBD2 (6 bases each). Germline V gene data show CDR1 as LGHDT and CDR2 as YNNKEL (reference sequence). Trimming removed 3 bases at V and 4 bases at J, with 16 bases between. The CDR3 has 15 residues. The CDR3 bases are TGTGCCAGCAGCCACGCTCTAGGGGGGTCATACGAGCAGTACTTC. The encoded protein is CASSHALGGSYEQYF.

This clonotype was seen more than once but under ten times. The chain joins TRBV29-1 to TRBJ1-1, with 7 positions matching TRBD1. The CDR3 loop spans 14 amino acids. The junction had 10 bases not matched to a gene; V was cut back by 5 bases and J by 4 bases. The germline CDR1 and CDR2 sequences are SQVTM and ANQGSEA. CDR3 in amino acids: CSVLIGQGGTEAFF. The CDR3, as DNA: TGCAGCGTTCTAATCGGGCAGGGGGGCACTGAAGCTTTCTTT.

V is TRBV29-1 and J is TRBJ2-1, with 7 bases fitting TRBD2. CDR1 SQVTM and CDR2 ANQGSEA come from the germline V gene. The CDR3 loop spans 14 amino acids. The trim removed 3 bases at V and 6 bases at J, leaving 8 bases unmatched. The CDR3 DNA follows: TGCAGCGTTGATGGGCTAGCGGAGATCAATGAGCAGTTCTTC. It codes for CSVDGLAEINEQFF.

This clonotype has more than one count but fewer than ten. The genes are TRBV5-1 and TRBJ1-4; tentative D call: TRBD1 (5 bases). This CDR3 spans 14 amino acids. Germline V gene data show CDR1 as SGHRS and CDR2 as YFSETQ. The ends were cut back, 0 bases at V and 8 bases at J, with 11 bases in the middle. The CDR3 loop reads CASSLGGRQEKLFF. The CDR3 coding sequence is TGCGCCAGCAGCTTGGGGGGCCGACAGGAAAAACTGTTTTTT.

The V gene is TRBV6-1, the J gene TRBJ2-7; D gene unclear. V shed 5 bases and J shed 2 bases, with 10 bases lying between them. CDR1 is MNHNS and CDR2 is SASEGT in the germline V gene. This CDR3 region has 13 residues. CDR3 sequence: CASSREATYEQYF. The CDR3 DNA sequence: TGTGCCAGCAGTAGAGAGGCGACCTACGAGCAGTACTTC.

V is TRBV24-1 and J is TRBJ1-1; 9 nucleotides match TRBD1. The CDR3 consists of 14 residues. Germline V gene data show CDR1 as KGHDR and CDR2 as SFDVKD. The trim removed 4 bases at V and 1 base at J, leaving 0 bases unmatched. In DNA form, the CDR3 reads TGTGCCACCAGTGAGACAGGGGGGAACACTGAAGCTTTCTTT. Translating gives CATSETGGNTEAFF.

This clonotype turned up a few times. V gene TRBV6-2 or TRBV6-3 combines with J gene TRBJ2-7; 7 bases line up with TRBD2. Losses at the gene ends were 6 bases for V and 2 bases for J; bases not matched to a gene: 10. The CDR3 totals 15 residues. CDR1 MNHEY and CDR2 SVGEGT come from the germline V gene. The DNA of the CDR3 is TGTGCCAGCAGCCCCCGGGCGGCGGGGGCCTACGAGCAGTACTTC. This translates into CASSPRAAGAYEQYF.

The chain is built from TRBV4-1 and TRBJ2-2; tentative D call: TRBD1 (6 bases). CDR1 is MGHRA, CDR2 YSYEKL, per germline. The CDR3 covers 19 residues. Trimming removed 2 bases from V and 8 bases from J, with 27 bases in between. The CDR3 sequence: CASSQRPDSPGVKRGELFF. The DNA of the CDR3 is TGCGCCAGCAGCCAACGCCCCGATAGCCCAGGGGTGAAGAGGGGGGAGCTGTTTTTT.

This clonotype has only a few counts. The rearrangement links TRBV18 to TRBJ2-7; TRBD1 is a possible D gene (6 bases). Germline values: CDR1 KGHSH, CDR2 LQKENI. V lost 0 bases and J 4 bases, leaving 19 bases between the germline ends. The CDR3 covers 17 residues. CDR3 in amino acids: CASSPPNTRTAKYEQYF. CDR3 in DNA: TGTGCCAGCTCACCACCTAATACGAGGACAGCCAAATACGAGCAGTACTTC.

The rearrangement links TRBV7-9 to TRBJ1-2; D gene ambiguous. Germline assignment: CDR1 SEHNR and CDR2 FQNEAQ (reference sequence). The CDR3 is 14 residues long. V was pared by 10 bases and J by 3 bases, with 18 bases between. The CDR3 nucleotides are TGTGCCACCTTAATCCGGGATTCGGACTATGGCTACACCTTC. Translation: CATLIRDSDYGYTF.